This T cell receptor beta chain was recovered during a study of shared clonotypes between healthy human individuals. The naive CD8 subset, CD45RO-negative cells positively selected for CCR7, excluded terminally differentiated effector memory CD45RA+ cells. Per the germline V gene, CDR1 is SQVTM and CDR2 is ANQGSEA. CDR3 length: 12 residues. Between the trimmed V and J ends, which lost 1 base and 2 bases, there was a span of 5 bases. The table came from immunoSEQ multiplex PCR; TCRdb's copy has only in-frame clones and leaves some out. The sample lists around 2,100,000 clones, just under 95% occurring once. Of note for this clone: The same CDR3 is also encoded by other DNA sequences in this sample.

The sequence came from a man aged 18 to 30 in good health. Sequencing used naive CD8+ T cells sorted from blood. The chain employs TRBV29-1 and TRBJ2-5; no reliable D call. The CDR3 DNA is TGCAGCGTTGAAGGCCTTCAAGAGACCCAGTACTTC. Translated: CSVEGLQETQYF.